The rows below give T cell receptor beta chains drawn from one sample of a study of blood T cells in healthy people across ages. TCRdb used MiXCR to reprocess the 5' RACE reads, holding one entry per CDR3 protein. Of some 900,000 distinct CDR3 sequences listed, about 48% are singletons. Specimen: blood. The receptors come from a young man in good health. The CDR3 runs from the conserved cysteine through the conserved F or W. D genes are given only for firm matches. Not all rows give a size; the values are once, few, many and, for expanded clones, a class.

>TRBJ2-7|NA|NA|TRBV5-1
TGCGCCAGCAGCTTGGACACTACATCCTACGAGCAGTACTTC
CASSLDTTSYEQYF
>TRBJ1-6|TRBD1|NA|TRBV2
TGTGCCAGCAGTGATCAGGGGGATCATAATTCACCCCTCCACTTT
CASSDQGDHNSPLHF
>TRBJ1-1|NA|NA|TRBV3-1
TGTGCCAGCAGGTCGATCGGGGGGACTGAAGCTTTCTTT
CASRSIGGTEAFF
>TRBJ2-3|TRBD2|NA|TRBV7-2
TGTGCCAGCAGCTTCCAGGGGACTAGCGGGCGCACAGATACGCAGTATTTT
CASSFQGTSGRTDTQYF
>TRBJ1-2|NA|NA|TRBV3-1
TGTGCCAGCAGCCAAGATCTTGGGCACCAAAACTATGGCTACACCTTC
CASSQDLGHQNYGYTF
>TRBJ2-3|NA|few|TRBV12-3/TRBV12-4
TGTGCCACCACGACAGGCCAGGCCTTAGATACGCAGTATTTT
CATTTGQALDTQYF
>TRBJ2-3|TRBD1|NA|TRBV11-3
TGTGCCAGCAGGGACAGGGCTAGCACAGATACGCAGTATTTT
CASRDRASTDTQYF
>TRBJ2-7|NA|once|TRBV6-6
TGTGCCAGCAGGCAGGGGGACTACAATGAGCAGTACTTC
CASRQGDYNEQYF
>TRBJ1-2|NA|NA|TRBV4-1
TGCGCCAGCAGCCAAGGCCAGGAAGGTAATGGCTACACCTTC
CASSQGQEGNGYTF
>TRBJ1-5|NA|NA|TRBV28
TGTGCCAGCAGTCCCCGGCCGGCTAGCAATCAGCCCCAGCATTTT
CASSPRPASNQPQHF
>TRBJ2-7|NA|NA|TRBV28
TGTGCCAGCAGGGACCCCAGGTTGGACGAGCAGTACTTC
CASRDPRLDEQYF
>TRBJ2-1|NA|few|TRBV29-1
TGCAGCGTTGAAGAATGGAATGAGCAGTTCTTC
CSVEEWNEQFF
>TRBJ2-6|TRBD1|few|TRBV6-5
TGTGCCAGCAGTTCCCAAACCGGGACAGAGTCTGCCTCTGGGGCCAACGTCCTGACTTTC
CASSSQTGTESASGANVLTF
>TRBJ2-1|NA|few|TRBV27
TGTGCCAGCAGTTTAAGGGAACCTTACAATGAGCAGTTCTTC
CASSLREPYNEQFF
>TRBJ2-1|TRBD2|NA|TRBV12-3/TRBV12-4
TGTGCCAGCAGTTTGTTTAGCGGGGGGTCCTCCTACAATGAGCAGTTCTTC
CASSLFSGGSSYNEQFF
>TRBJ2-7|TRBD2|NA|TRBV7-2
TGTGCCAGCAGCTTCCCAGGGACTAGTGGCCCCTACGAGCAGTACTTC
CASSFPGTSGPYEQYF
>TRBJ1-2|NA|few|TRBV12-5
TGTGCTAGTGGTTTGGTACAGGGTTCTACTAACTATGGCTACACCTTC
CASGLVQGSTNYGYTF
>TRBJ2-3|NA|NA|TRBV24-1
TGTGCCACCAGTGTTCTTGGTGGTAGGGATACGCAGTATTTT
CATSVLGGRDTQYF
>TRBJ2-1|TRBD2|NA|TRBV9
TGTGCCAGCAGCGTGGGAGGGAGGGCTAGCTACAATGAGCAGTTCTTC
CASSVGGRASYNEQFF
>TRBJ2-2|NA|NA|TRBV28
TGTGCCAGCAGTTTCCGTGGCAGGCTGCGGGAGCTGTTTTTT
CASSFRGRLRELFF
>TRBJ2-1|NA|few|TRBV27
TGTGCCAGCAGTTTAGAACGTCCTCCCGTTGTGGGCTCCTACAATGAGCAGTTCTTC
CASSLERPPVVGSYNEQFF
>TRBJ2-1|TRBD2|NA|TRBV24-1
TGTGCCACCAGTACTAGCGGGGGGGCTAGTAATGAGCAGTTCTTC
CATSTSGGASNEQFF
>TRBJ1-1|NA|NA|TRBV29-1
TGCAGCGTTATGGGGTTAAGCACTGAAGCTTTCTTT
CSVMGLSTEAFF
>TRBJ2-5|NA|many|TRBV6-6
TGTGCCAGCAGTGCGGGATCCACAGAGACCCAGTACTTC
CASSAGSTETQYF
>TRBJ2-1|NA|NA|TRBV20-1
TGCAGTGCTAGAAGCCGGAACTCCTACAATGAGCAGTTCTTC
CSARSRNSYNEQFF
>TRBJ2-1|TRBD2|NA|TRBV9
TGTGCCAGCAGCCCCCGTAGCGGGGCCAACAATGAGCAGTTCTTC
CASSPRSGANNEQFF